This T cell receptor beta chain was identified during a study of Graves' ophthalmopathy and Graves' hyperthyroidism. This clonotype was seen a handful of times. Beta-chain TCR CDR3 regions were amplified from RNA transcripts. A first-round RT-PCR used HTBI primers, followed by a second-round multiplex PCR. TCRdb called the multiplex PCR reads again in MiXCR, with one record for every CDR3 protein. Of around 1,000,000 distinct CDR3 sequences in the sample, roughly 35% were seen once. Specimen: peripheral blood or thyroid tissue (not recorded which). The sequence derives from an adult man with Graves' hyperthyroidism.

The CDR3, as DNA: TGTGCCAGCAGCCAGCCGGGACAGGGTTCGCCCACAACTAATGAAAAACTGTTTTTT. Translated: CASSQPGQGSPTTNEKLFF. This chain uses TRBV16 with TRBJ1-4, with 9 nucleotides matching TRBD1. V lost 3 bases, J lost 0 bases, and 11 bases stayed unmatched. The CDR3 runs to 19 residues. Germline CDR1 is KGHSY and CDR2 is FQNENV.